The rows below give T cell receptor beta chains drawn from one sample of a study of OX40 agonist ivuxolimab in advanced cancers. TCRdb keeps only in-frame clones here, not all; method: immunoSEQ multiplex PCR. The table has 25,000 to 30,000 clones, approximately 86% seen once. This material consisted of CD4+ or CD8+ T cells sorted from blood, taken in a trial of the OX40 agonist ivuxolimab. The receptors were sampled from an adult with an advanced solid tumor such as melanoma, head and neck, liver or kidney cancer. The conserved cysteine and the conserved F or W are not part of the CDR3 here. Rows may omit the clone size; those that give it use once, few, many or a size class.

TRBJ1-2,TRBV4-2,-,ASSQRDYYGYT
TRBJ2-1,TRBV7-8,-,ASSSSGTSGGEQF
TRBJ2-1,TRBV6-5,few,AMSVGTSSYNEQF
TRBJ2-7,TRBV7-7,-,ASSLEVRGYEQY
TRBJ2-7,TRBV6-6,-,ASSYSGYGSYEQY
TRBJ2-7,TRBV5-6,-,ASSSVSYEQY
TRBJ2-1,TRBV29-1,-,SVEDTGSRVVDEQF
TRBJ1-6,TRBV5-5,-,ASSLGDPPRGSYNSPLH
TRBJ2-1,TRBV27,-,ASSLLAGGGYNEQF
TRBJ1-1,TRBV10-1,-,ASGGQGNTEAF
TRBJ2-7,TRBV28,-,ASSLYGGEQY
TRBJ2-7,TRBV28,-,ASTVGTYEQY
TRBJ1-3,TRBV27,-,ASKGGGFGNTIY
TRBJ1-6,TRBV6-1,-,ASSAPGADNSPLH
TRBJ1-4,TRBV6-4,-,ASNGQGLFAEKLF
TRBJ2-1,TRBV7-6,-,ASSLPPSGKGNEQF
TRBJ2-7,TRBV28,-,ASSFSNSPYEQY
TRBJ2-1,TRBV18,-,ASSSPYSGGPYNEQF
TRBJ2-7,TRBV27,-,ASSFSEDSYEQY
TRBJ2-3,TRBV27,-,ASREEQGGDTQY
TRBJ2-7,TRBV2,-,ASSEEVGPVSSYEQY
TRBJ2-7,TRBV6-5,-,ASTSPGWYEQY
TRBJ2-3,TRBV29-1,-,SVEGEKSTDTQY
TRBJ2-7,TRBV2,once,ASSRTSGRYEQY
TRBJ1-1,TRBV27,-,ASCLTTRALNTEAF
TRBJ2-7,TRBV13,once,ASSYVFDGRASGSYEQY
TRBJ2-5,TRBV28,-,ASSLLATSGDRETQY
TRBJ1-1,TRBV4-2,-,ASSGGPGRMNTEAF
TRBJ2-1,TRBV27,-,ASSPQTSGAGEQF
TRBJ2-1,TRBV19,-,ASSIGTGPYNEQF
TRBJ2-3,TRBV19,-,ASREWGPSTDTQY
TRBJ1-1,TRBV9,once,ASSAGGRGTEAF
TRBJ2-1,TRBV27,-,ASRAFNSNEQF
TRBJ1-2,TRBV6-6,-,ASSYGDNYGYT
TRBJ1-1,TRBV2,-,ASSALLDHTEAF
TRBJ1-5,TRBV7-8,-,ASSLDGRYYSNQPQH
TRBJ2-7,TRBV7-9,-,ASSLVAGGAYEQY
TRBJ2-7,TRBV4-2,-,ASSQEAHLGSYEQY
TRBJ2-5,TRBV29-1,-,SAPRDRDQETQY
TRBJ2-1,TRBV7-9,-,ASSLVGVYNEQF
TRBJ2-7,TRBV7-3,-,ASSFDPTVEQY
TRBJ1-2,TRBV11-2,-,ASRANLMSLNYGYT
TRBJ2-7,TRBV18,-,ASSRIAGEAPYEQY
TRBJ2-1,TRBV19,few,ASNPPGEVNEQF
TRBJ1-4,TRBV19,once,ASSIWDETPNEKLF
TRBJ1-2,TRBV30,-,AWTGGYYGYT
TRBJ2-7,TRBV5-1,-,ASSLGTGATYEQY
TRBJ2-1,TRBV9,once,ASSVLGDNEQF
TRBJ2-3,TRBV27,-,ASSILGGTDTQY
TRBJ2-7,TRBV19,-,ASSPGTGSEQY
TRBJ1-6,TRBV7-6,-,ASSSHPPQTGGDSPLH
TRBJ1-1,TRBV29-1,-,SVGRAAEAF
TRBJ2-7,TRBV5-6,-,ASSLSLRSSYEQY
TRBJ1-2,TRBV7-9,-,ASSSGGGVRVSYGYT